The source of this T cell receptor beta chain is a study of blood T cell repertoires in COVID-19. Whole-study context: PBMCs, B-cell-depleted T cells, or T cells provided the cDNA or gDNA that made up the material.

Under the authors' procedure: Reference gene primers were amplified, and this amplification served to estimate nucleated cell counts. Method: immunoSEQ multiplex PCR; TCRdb's copy keeps in-frame clones and lacks some. V and J calls plus clone size are reproduced from that table; the DNA served to infer D and trimming. The sample shows under 300,000 clones, 89% of them seen only once. The junction had 9 bases not matched to a gene; V was cut back by 4 bases and J by 3 bases. Germline loops: CDR1 SGHNT, CDR2 YYREEE (reference sequence). The CDR3 loop spans 17 amino acids. The material sequenced was peripheral blood. The clonotype was recovered from a woman in her thirties or forties who had recovered from COVID-19. V gene TRBV5-4 combines with J gene TRBJ2-2; TRBD1 matches at 10 bases. The CDR3 region has the DNA TGTGCCAGCAGCGTCGGATGGGGGACAGGGGACACCGGGGAGCTGTTTTTT. Translation gives CASSVGWGTGDTGELFF.